The 9 T cell receptor beta chains reported below all come from one sample, sequenced in a study of T cell clonality in common variable immunodeficiency (dated by TCRdb to about 2015). Libraries were built with the immunoSEQ multiplex PCR assay. Sourced from immuneACCESS, this table was stored by TCRdb with only in-frame sequences that have V and J called. A share of the clones is absent; for the studies checked, an unresolved V gene accounts for under half, and the remainder has no known explanation. For this sample, some 60,000 clones are listed, none of them singletons. Around 1.6% of the sample is held by the ten biggest clonotypes. The sample taken for sequencing was peripheral blood mononuclear cells. The receptors shown here come from a person aged 18 to 70 in good health.

Many counts were recorded for this clone. The CDR3 end is not reached by the read, which stops 3 residues before it; the germline J gene fills it in. The chain carries TRBV7-9 and TRBJ2-5, with D maybe TRBD2 (6 bases). Germline V gene lookup returns CDR1 SEHNR and CDR2 FQNEAQ (reference sequence). The CDR3 totals 14 residues. Trimming removed 5 bases at V and 5 bases at J, with 15 bases between. The CDR3 region is CASSRDFDGETQYF. The part of the CDR3 DNA that was read is TGTGCCAGCAGCCGGGACTTTGATGGGGAGACC.

This clone was counted at least ten times. The CDR3: CASSSYRQGGYGYTF. The part of the CDR3 DNA that was read is TGTGCCAGTAGTTCATACCGACAGGGAGGCTATGGC. The J gene is TRBJ1-2, the V gene TRBV19; 7 positions agree with TRBD1. Coverage ceases 3 residues before the CDR3 finishes, and the germline J gene fills in the end. With 5 bases clipped from V and 4 bases from J, the junction kept 10 bases outside the gene matches. The CDR3 runs 15 residues. Germline loops: CDR1 LNHDA, CDR2 SQIVND (reference sequence).

At least ten counts were recorded for this clone. Its ends do not fully match the called genes, so a read error is possible. The read ends 3 residues shy of where the CDR3 ends; the end is completed using the germline J gene. This chain connects TRBV5-8 to TRBJ2-3; D is undetermined. Germline lookup yields CDR1 SGHTS and CDR2 YDEGEE. CDR3 length: 12 amino acids. The chain's CDR3 is CASNLTRDTQYF. The CDR3 bases that were read are TGTGCCAGCAACTTGACACGAGATACG.

This clone was detected many times. The read is 3 residues too short to cover the CDR3 end, so that end is filled in from the germline J gene. The V and J genes are TRBV5-1 and TRBJ2-3; tentatively, D is TRBD1 (5 bases). V was clipped by 4 bases and J by 4 bases, with 13 bases between them. Germline CDR1 reads SGHRS; CDR2 reads YFSETQ. The CDR3 sequence is 14 residues long. This CDR3 reads CASSLDQGADTQYF. CDR3 DNA (partial): TGCGCCAGCAGCCTGGACCAAGGGGCAGATACG.

This clone showed up many times. The read finishes 3 residues shy of the CDR3 end, and the germline J gene is used to complete it. This chain uses TRBV19 with TRBJ2-1, with 12 positions matching TRBD2. V lost 1 base and J lost 9; bases outside the gene matches: 4. The CDR3 consists of 15 residues. Germline CDR1 and CDR2: LNHDA and SQIVND (reference sequence). The CDR3 sequence is CASSIVLAGGPEQFF. The DNA read from the CDR3 is TGTGCCAGTAGTATAGTTCTAGCGGGAGGGCCTGAG.

This clone was seen many times. The read is 3 residues too short to cover the CDR3 end, so that end is filled in from the germline J gene. The chain links TRBV19 to TRBJ1-1, with 11 bases lining up with TRBD1. The trim removed 9 bases at V and 3 bases at J, leaving 3 bases unmatched. Germline CDR1 is LNHDA and CDR2 is SQIVND (reference sequence). The CDR3 is 13 amino acids. The DNA read from the CDR3 is TGTGCCAGCGGACAGGGGGCGCACACTGAA. Its protein is CASGQGAHTE. The entire CDR3 protein reads CASGQGAHTEAFF.

The table lists this clone with many counts. The read terminates 3 residues before the CDR3 end, so the remaining end is supplied by the germline J gene. The chain recombines TRBV28 with TRBJ2-1; 7 bases align to TRBD2. CDR1 and CDR2 from the germline V gene are MDHEN and SYDVKM. This CDR3 contains 17 residues. The junction had 6 bases not matched to a gene; V was cut back by 1 base and J by 0 bases. The chain's CDR3 is CASSLSSGAYSYNEQFF. Partial CDR3 DNA: TGTGCCAGCAGTTTATCTAGCGGAGCTTACTCCTACAATGAG.

This clone was recorded at least ten times. Sequencing ends 3 residues short of the CDR3 end; the germline J gene provides the rest. V is TRBV2 and J is TRBJ2-4; unclear D gene. Looked up from germline, CDR1 is SNHLY and CDR2 is FYNNEI. The CDR3 sequence is 10 residues long. The sequenced CDR3 bases are TGTGCCAGTCGGCTGGGCAGT. Its protein is CASRLGS. The CDR3 as a whole reads CASRLGSQYF.

Judged by abundance, this clone is medium-sized. The CDR3 region is CASNRQVQETQYF. The sequenced part of the CDR3 DNA is TGTGCCAGCAACAGACAGGTACAAGAGACC. The genes are TRBV2 and TRBJ2-5; tentative D call: TRBD1 (6 bases). The CDR3 end is not reached by the read, which stops 3 residues before it; the germline J gene fills it in. The germline V and J ends were trimmed by 7 bases and 2 bases, with 11 bases remaining between them. The germline V gene encodes CDR1 SNHLY and CDR2 FYNNEI. The CDR3 runs to 13 residues.